This T cell receptor (beta chain) is from a study of control samples from healthy donors and cancer patients. V was pared by 0 bases and J by 4 bases, with 1 base of the junction left unmatched. The CDR3 covers 14 residues. Per the germline V gene, CDR1 is MRHNA and CDR2 is SNTAGT. Sequencing was performed with immunoSEQ multiplex PCR; in TCRdb, only in-frame clones are kept and a portion is missing. Here the sample spans some 97,000 clones, roughly 84% being singletons. The chain carries TRBV6-4 and TRBJ2-3, with 7 bases identical to TRBD1. The specimen sequenced was blood. The clonotype originates from a woman between 50 and 59 years old in good health. Here the CDR3 DNA reads TGTGCCAGCAGTGACTCAGGGGGCCCAGATACGCAGTATTTT. Translated, it gives CASSDSGGPDTQYF.